This TCR beta chain was found in a study of blood T cell repertoires in COVID-19. Study as a whole: There were acute and convalescent COVID-19 samples, and they came from the United States, Italy and Spain.

Clones were sequenced by immunoSEQ multiplex PCR, and TCRdb holds only the in-frame ones, with some missing. The table lists about 170,000 clones, around nine tenths of them singletons. The origin of this receptor is a woman of 80 years or more with COVID-19, enrolled during active disease. The sample taken for sequencing was peripheral blood.

This CDR3 is CASSLFMGLAGGNTDTQYF. The CDR3, as DNA: TGCGCCAGCAGCTTGTTTATGGGACTAGCGGGAGGAAACACAGATACGCAGTATTTT. V is TRBV5-1 and J is TRBJ2-3; 15 nucleotides align to TRBD2. Trimming removed 1 base from V and 2 bases from J; junction bases left unmatched: 8. Germline lookup yields CDR1 SGHRS and CDR2 YFSETQ. The CDR3 runs to 19 residues. Looking up the rest from reference TRBV5-1 and TRBJ2-3 gives the full variable domain: KAGVTQTPRYLIKTRGQQVTLSCSPISGHRSVSWYQQTPGQGLQFLFEYFSETQRNKGNFPGRFSGRQFSNSRSEMNVSTLELGDSALYLCASSLFMGLAGGNTDTQYFGPGTRLTVL.